The clone carrying this TCR beta chain has a handful of counts. Its target is unknown. Germline V CDR1 and CDR2: SQVTM, ANQGSEA. Trimming took off 3 bases at V and 7 bases at J, with 12 bases between the two ends. The CDR3 has 12 residues. These data originate in a study of beta chain features in type 1 diabetes. Study observations and caveats: Among patients with Type 1 diabetes, TCRB CDR3s were moderately but significantly shorter in every one of the four CD4+ subsets.

Every bit of the isolated RNA underwent reverse transcription, so sequencing read expressed TCRB transcripts. The method was immunoSEQ multiplex PCR; TCRdb's version includes in-frame clones alone and lacks a portion of them. The sample holds hundreds of thousands of clones, roughly 12% seen once. The sample consisted of naive CD4+ T cells from blood. The TCR originated in a woman between 18 and 29 years old with type 1 diabetes. The V gene is TRBV29-1, the J gene TRBJ1-1; D possibly corresponds to TRBD1 (5 bases). The CDR3 spells CSVDRVQGEAFF. The CDR3 coding sequence is TGCAGCGTTGACCGAGTTCAGGGTGAAGCTTTCTTT.